These 4 T cell receptor beta chains originate from one sample sequenced in a study of blood T cell repertoires in COVID-19. Method: immunoSEQ multiplex PCR; TCRdb's copy keeps in-frame clones and lacks some. The sample lists about 90,000 clones, 85% occurring once. Sequenced: peripheral blood. These receptors came from an older woman with active or convalescent COVID-19.

The CDR3 region is CASSPGGSAETQYF. Here the CDR3 DNA reads TGTGCCAGCAGCCCCGGGGGTAGCGCGGAGACCCAGTACTTC. The gene calls are TRBV5-4 and TRBJ2-5, with D tentatively TRBD2 (6 bases). The CDR3 is made up of 14 amino acids. Trimming left V 4 bases short and J 5 bases short, with 15 bases between. Germline CDR1 is SGHNT and CDR2 is YYREEE (reference sequence).

V is TRBV19 and J is TRBJ1-4, with a weak D call TRBD1 (6 bases). V lost 9 bases to trimming and J lost 6 bases, with 14 bases between them. The germline CDR1 and CDR2 sequences are LNHDA and SQIVND (reference sequence). This CDR3 region has 13 residues. CDR3 DNA sequence: TGTGCCAGCCGGGGGGGGGCGGATGAAAAACTGTTTTTT. It translates to CASRGGADEKLFF.

V and J are TRBV6-1 and TRBJ2-7; TRBD2 matches 11 bases. CDR3 length: 16 amino acids. Germline V gene sequence: CDR1 MNHNS, CDR2 SASEGT. V dropped 3 bases and J dropped 6; count of bases not matched to a gene: 10. CDR3 nucleotides: TGTGCCAGCAGTGACCCTCGACTAGCGGGGATCCCCGAGCAGTACTTC. This codes for CASSDPRLAGIPEQYF.

The table lists this clone with a few counts. This rearrangement joins TRBV5-6 to TRBJ1-2; the match to TRBD1 covers 9 bases. This CDR3 has 16 amino acids. Germline V CDR1 and CDR2: SGHDT, YYEEEE. J gave up 5 bases and V 3 bases, and 11 bases lay outside the gene matches. The CDR3 DNA reads as TGTGCCAGCAGCTCCTGGGCGGGACAGGGCGGATATGGCTACACCTTC. This sequence encodes CASSSWAGQGGYGYTF.